This T cell receptor beta chain comes out of a study of blood T cell repertoires in COVID-19. The wider study: Researchers got acute and convalescent COVID-19 samples from the United States, Italy and Spain. PBMCs, B-cell-depleted T cells, or T cells were the source of the cDNA or gDNA that made up the material.

TCRdb keeps only in-frame clones here, not all; method: immunoSEQ multiplex PCR. The sample gives 100,000 to 150,000 clones, approximately 74% of which show up once; around 6.2% is in the top ten. A Seattle source enrolled patients during active infection and followed them longitudinally. This receptor was taken from a man older than 75 with COVID-19, enrolled during active disease. The material sequenced was peripheral blood.

The CDR3 region is CATSDPSTGHYGYTF. CDR3 nucleotide sequence: TGTGCCACCAGTGATCCCTCTACAGGGCACTATGGCTACACCTTC. V and J are TRBV24-1 and TRBJ1-2, with D possibly being TRBD1 (6 bases). V was clipped by 3 bases and J by 3 bases, with 13 bases between them. The CDR3 covers 15 residues. Germline V gene lookup returns CDR1 KGHDR and CDR2 SFDVKD.